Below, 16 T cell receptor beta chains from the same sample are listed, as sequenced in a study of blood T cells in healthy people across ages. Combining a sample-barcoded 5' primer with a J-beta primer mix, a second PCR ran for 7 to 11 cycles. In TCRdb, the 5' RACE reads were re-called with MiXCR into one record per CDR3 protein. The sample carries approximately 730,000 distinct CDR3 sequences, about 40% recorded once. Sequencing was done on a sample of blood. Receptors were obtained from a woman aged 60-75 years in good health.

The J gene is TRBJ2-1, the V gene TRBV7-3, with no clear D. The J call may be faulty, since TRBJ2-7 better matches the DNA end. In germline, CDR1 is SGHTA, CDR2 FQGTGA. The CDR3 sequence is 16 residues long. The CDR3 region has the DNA TGTGCCAGCAGCTTAACGGTCGGTAGCTCCTACAATGAGCAGTACTTC. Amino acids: CASSLTVGSSYNEQYF.

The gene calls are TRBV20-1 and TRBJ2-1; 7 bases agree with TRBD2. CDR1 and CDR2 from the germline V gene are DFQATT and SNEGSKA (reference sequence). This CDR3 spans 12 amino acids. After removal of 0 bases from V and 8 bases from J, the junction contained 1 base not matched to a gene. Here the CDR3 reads CSARDRGDEQFF. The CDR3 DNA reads TGCAGTGCTAGAGATCGGGGGGATGAGCAGTTCTTC.

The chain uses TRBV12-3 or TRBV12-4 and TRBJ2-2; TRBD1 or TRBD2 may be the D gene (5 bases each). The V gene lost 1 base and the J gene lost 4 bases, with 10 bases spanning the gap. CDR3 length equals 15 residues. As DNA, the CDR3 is TGTGCCAGCAGTTTAGTTCCAGGGAGCACCGGGGAGCTGTTTTTT. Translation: CASSLVPGSTGELFF.

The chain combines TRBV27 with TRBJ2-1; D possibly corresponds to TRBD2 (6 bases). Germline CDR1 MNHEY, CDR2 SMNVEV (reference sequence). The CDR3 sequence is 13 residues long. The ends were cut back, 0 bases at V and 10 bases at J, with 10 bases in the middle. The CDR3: CASSLSDLAEQFF. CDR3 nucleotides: TGTGCCAGCAGTTTATCTGACCTAGCGGAGCAGTTCTTC.

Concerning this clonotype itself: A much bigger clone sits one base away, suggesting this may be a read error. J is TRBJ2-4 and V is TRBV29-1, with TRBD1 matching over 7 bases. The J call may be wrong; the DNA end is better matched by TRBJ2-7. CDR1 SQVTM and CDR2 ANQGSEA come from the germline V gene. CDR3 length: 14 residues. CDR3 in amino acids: CSVKTGAESYEQYF. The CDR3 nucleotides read TGCAGCGTAAAAACAGGGGCGGAGTCCTACGAGCAGTACTTC.

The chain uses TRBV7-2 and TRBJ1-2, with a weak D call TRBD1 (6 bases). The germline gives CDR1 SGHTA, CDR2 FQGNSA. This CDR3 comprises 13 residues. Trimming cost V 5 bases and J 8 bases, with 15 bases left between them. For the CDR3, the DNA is TGTGCCAGCAGCCCGTCGGGGGCCCTCGGCTACACCTTC. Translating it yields CASSPSGALGYTF.

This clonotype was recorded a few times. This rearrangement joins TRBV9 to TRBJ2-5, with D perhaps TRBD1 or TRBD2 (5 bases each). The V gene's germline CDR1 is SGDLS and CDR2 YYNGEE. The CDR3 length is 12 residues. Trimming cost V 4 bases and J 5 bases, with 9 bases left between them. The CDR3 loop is CASSSGTETQYF. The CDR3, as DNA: TGTGCCAGCAGCTCCGGGACGGAGACCCAGTACTTC.

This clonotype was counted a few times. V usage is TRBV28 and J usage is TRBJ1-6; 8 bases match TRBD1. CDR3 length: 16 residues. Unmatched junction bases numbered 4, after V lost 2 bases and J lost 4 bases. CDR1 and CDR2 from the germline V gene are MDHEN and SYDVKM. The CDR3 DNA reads TGTGCCAGCAGTTTACCCGGACAGGGTTATAATTCACCCCTCCACTTT. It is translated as CASSLPGQGYNSPLHF.

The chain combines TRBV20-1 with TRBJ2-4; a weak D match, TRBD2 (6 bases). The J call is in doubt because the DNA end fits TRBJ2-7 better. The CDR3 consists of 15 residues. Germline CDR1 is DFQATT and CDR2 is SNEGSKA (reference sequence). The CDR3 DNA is TGCAGTGCTAGAGTACCCCGGGGGATTAACTACGAGCAGTACTTC. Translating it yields CSARVPRGINYEQYF.

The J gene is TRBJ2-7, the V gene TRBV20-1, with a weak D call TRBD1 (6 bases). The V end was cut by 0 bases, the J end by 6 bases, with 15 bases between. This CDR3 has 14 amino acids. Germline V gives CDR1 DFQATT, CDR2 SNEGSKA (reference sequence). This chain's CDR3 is CSARDRSGAAEQYF. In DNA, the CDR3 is TGCAGTGCTAGAGATCGATCAGGGGCGGCCGAGCAGTACTTC.

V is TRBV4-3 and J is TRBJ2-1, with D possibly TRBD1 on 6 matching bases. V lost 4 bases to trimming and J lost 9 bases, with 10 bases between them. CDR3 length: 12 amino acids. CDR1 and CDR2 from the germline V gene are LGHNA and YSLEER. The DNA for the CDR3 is TGCGCCAGCAGCCGAGCACAGGGTGAGCAGTTCTTC. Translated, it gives CASSRAQGEQFF.

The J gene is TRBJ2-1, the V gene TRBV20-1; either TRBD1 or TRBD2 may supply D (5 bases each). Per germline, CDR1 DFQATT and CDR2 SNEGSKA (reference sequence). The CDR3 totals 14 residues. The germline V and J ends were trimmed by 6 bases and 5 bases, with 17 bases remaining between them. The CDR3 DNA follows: TGCAGTGCCAAAAACCGGGACGTAAACAATGAGCAGTTCTTC. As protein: CSAKNRDVNNEQFF.

The CDR3 loop is CASSLVSSYEQYF. CDR3 nucleotides: TGTGCCAGCAGCTTAGTCTCCTCCTACGAGCAGTACTTC. The chain combines TRBV13 with TRBJ2-7; no definite D call. This CDR3 comprises 13 residues. Trimming stripped 1 base from V and 0 bases from J, with 4 bases between. Germline CDR1 PRHDT, CDR2 FYEKMQ (reference sequence).

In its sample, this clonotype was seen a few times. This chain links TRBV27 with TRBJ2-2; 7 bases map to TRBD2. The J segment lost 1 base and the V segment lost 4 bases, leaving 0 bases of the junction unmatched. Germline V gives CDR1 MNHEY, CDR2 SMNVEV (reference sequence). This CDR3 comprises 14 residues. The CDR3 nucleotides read TGTGCCAGCAGTTCGGGAGGGAACACCGGGGAGCTGTTTTTT. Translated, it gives CASSSGGNTGELFF.

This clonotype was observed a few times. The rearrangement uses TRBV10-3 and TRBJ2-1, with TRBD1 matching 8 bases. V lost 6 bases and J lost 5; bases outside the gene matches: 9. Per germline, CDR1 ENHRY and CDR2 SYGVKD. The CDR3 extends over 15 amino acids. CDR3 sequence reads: CAISPSTGANNEQFF. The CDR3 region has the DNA TGTGCCATCAGCCCATCGACAGGGGCAAACAATGAGCAGTTCTTC.

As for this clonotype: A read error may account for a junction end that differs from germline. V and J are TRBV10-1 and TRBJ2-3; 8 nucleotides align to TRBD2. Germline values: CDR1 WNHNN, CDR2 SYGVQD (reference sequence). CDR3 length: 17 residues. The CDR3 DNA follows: TGCGCCAGCAGTGAGTCTCGCGGTAGCGGGGACACAGATACGCGGTATTTT. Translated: CASSESRGSGDTDTRYF.